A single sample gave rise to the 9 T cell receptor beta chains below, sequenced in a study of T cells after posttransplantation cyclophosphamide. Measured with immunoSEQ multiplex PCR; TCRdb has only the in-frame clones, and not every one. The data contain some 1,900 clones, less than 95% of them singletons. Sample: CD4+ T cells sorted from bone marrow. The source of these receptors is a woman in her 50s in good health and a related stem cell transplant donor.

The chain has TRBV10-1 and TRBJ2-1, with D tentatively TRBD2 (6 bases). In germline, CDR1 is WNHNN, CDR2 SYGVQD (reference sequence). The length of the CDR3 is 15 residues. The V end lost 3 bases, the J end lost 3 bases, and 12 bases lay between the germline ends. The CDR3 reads CASSDGGFFYNEQFF. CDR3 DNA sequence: TGCGCCAGCAGTGATGGGGGGTTTTTCTACAATGAGCAGTTCTTC.

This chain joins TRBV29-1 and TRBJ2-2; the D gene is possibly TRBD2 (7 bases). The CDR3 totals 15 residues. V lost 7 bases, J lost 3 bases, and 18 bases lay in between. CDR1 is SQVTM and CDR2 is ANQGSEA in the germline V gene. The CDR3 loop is CSANSGGLDTGELFF. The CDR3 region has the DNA TGCAGCGCCAACTCCGGGGGGCTAGACACCGGGGAGCTGTTTTTT.

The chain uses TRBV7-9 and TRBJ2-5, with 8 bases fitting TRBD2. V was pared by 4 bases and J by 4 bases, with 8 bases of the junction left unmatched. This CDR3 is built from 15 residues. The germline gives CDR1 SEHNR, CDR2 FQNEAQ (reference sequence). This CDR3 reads CASSSEGLGGETQYF. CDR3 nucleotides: TGTGCCAGCAGCTCCGAGGGACTAGGGGGAGAGACCCAGTACTTC.

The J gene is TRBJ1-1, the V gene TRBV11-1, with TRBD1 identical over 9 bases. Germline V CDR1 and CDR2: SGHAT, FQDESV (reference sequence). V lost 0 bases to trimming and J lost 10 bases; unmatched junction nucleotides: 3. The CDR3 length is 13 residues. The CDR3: CASSLANRGRAFF. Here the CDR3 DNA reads TGTGCCAGCAGCTTAGCGAACAGGGGGCGAGCTTTCTTT.

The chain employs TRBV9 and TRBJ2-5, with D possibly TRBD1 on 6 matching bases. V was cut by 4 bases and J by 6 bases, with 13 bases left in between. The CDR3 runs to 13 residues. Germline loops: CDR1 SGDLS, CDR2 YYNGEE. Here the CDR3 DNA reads TGTGCCAGCAGCACCGAGGGGGTCCAGACCCAGTACTTC. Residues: CASSTEGVQTQYF.

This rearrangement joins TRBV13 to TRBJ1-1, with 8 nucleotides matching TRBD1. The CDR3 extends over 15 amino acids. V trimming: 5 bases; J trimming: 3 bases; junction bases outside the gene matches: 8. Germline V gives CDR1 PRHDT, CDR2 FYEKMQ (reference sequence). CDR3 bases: TGTGCCAGCAGCCGGAGGGACAGGAGAGACACTGAAGCTTTCTTT. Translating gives CASSRRDRRDTEAFF.

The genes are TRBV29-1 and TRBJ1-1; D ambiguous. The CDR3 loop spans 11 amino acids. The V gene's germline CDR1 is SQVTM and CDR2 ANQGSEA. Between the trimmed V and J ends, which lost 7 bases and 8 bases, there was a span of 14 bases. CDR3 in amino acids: CSGTWAREAFF. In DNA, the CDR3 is TGCAGCGGCACCTGGGCCAGAGAAGCTTTCTTT.

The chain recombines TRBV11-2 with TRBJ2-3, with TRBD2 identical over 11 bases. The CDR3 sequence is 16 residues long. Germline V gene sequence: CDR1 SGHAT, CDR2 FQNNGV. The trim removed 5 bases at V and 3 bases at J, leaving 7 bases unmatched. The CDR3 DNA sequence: TGTGCCAGCAGCCCAGAACTAGCGGGGGCAACAGATACGCAGTATTTT. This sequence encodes CASSPELAGATDTQYF.

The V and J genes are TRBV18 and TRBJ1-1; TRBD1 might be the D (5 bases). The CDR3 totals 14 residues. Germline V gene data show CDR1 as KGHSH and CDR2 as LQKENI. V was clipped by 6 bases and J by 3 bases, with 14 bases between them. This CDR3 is CASSPGGEHTEAFF. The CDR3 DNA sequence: TGTGCCAGCTCCCCCGGGGGAGAGCACACTGAAGCTTTCTTT.